A single sample is the source of the 7 T cell receptor beta chains below, sequenced in a study of blood T cell repertoires in COVID-19. Repertoires were generated with immunoSEQ multiplex PCR, while TCRdb's copy carries only in-frame clones and drops some. The data show 200,000 to 250,000 clones, around 89% seen once. The material sequenced was peripheral blood. Receptors originate from a man between 70 and 80 years old with acute or convalescent COVID-19.

This CDR3 reads CASSLDSTGSWLEQFF. The CDR3 DNA reads TGTGCCAGCAGCTTGGATTCAACAGGGAGTTGGCTTGAGCAGTTCTTC. V is TRBV5-4 and J is TRBJ2-1; D may be TRBD1 (6 bases). CDR1 is SGHNT, CDR2 YYREEE, per germline (reference sequence). The CDR3 has 16 amino acids. The V and J ends lost 0 bases and 9 bases respectively, with 19 bases between them.

The chain couples TRBV11-2 to TRBJ1-2; D is perhaps TRBD1 (5 bases). The V gene's germline CDR1 is SGHAT and CDR2 FQNNGV. Trimming took off 1 base at V and 2 bases at J, with 8 bases between the two ends. The length of the CDR3 is 14 residues. In DNA form, the CDR3 reads TGTGCCAGCAGCTTAGGGTCAGGGAACTATGGCTACACCTTC. Translated, it gives CASSLGSGNYGYTF. Combining the CDR3 with reference TRBV11-2 and TRBJ1-2 gives the whole variable domain EAGVAQSPRYKIIEKRQSVAFWCNPISGHATLYWYQQILGQGPKLLIQFQNNGVVDDSQLPKDRFSAERLKGVDSTLKIQPAKLEDSAVYLCASSLGSGNYGYTFGSGTRLTVV.

The chain carries TRBV27 and TRBJ2-7; the D gene is possibly TRBD1 (5 bases). CDR1 is MNHEY, CDR2 SMNVEV, per germline (reference sequence). The CDR3 runs 12 residues. The ends were cut back, 5 bases at V and 9 bases at J, with 14 bases in the middle. The CDR3 coding sequence is TGTGCCAGCAGTCCCTCCCTGGGGCGGCAGTACTTC. Its translation is CASSPSLGRQYF.

The chain recombines TRBV29-1 with TRBJ2-7; D remains ambiguous. V was cut by 5 bases and J by 4 bases, with 12 bases left in between. CDR1 and CDR2 from the germline V gene are SQVTM and ANQGSEA. The CDR3 runs 12 residues. The DNA of the CDR3 is TGCAGCGTTAAGAAATCGGGTTACGAGCAGTACTTC. This encodes CSVKKSGYEQYF.

This chain connects TRBV10-3 to TRBJ2-3; TRBD1 might be the D (6 bases). The CDR3 is made up of 15 amino acids. Germline lookup yields CDR1 ENHRY and CDR2 SYGVKD. Trimming removed 6 bases from V and 0 bases from J, with 13 bases in between. The CDR3: CAISPKQGSTDTQYF. For the CDR3, the DNA is TGTGCCATCAGCCCTAAACAGGGAAGCACAGATACGCAGTATTTT.

The J gene is TRBJ1-2, the V gene TRBV29-1, with 7 positions matching TRBD1. After removal of 2 bases from V and 8 bases from J, the junction contained 2 bases not matched to a gene. CDR3 length: 11 amino acids. Looked up from germline, CDR1 is SQVTM and CDR2 is ANQGSEA. This chain's CDR3 is CSVEQGGGYTF. For the CDR3, the DNA is TGCAGCGTTGAACAGGGGGGAGGCTACACCTTC. Full variable domain (missing parts from reference TRBV29-1 and TRBJ1-2): SAVISQKPSRDICQRGTSLTIQCQVDSQVTMMFWYRQQPGQSLTLIATANQGSEATYESGFVIDKFPISRPNLTFSTLTVSNMSPEDSSIYLCSVEQGGGYTFGSGTRLTVV.

In DNA form, the CDR3 reads TGTGCCAGCAGCTTGTCACCAGGAAGCTCCTACAATGAGCAGTTCTTC. This gives the protein CASSLSPGSSYNEQFF. The chain has TRBV5-6 and TRBJ2-1; the D is unclear. V was trimmed by 1 base and J by 0 bases, leaving 11 bases between them. Germline CDR1 is SGHDT and CDR2 is YYEEEE. The CDR3 is 16 residues long. The variable domain in full, with the rest retrieved from reference TRBV5-6 and TRBJ2-1, is DAGVTQSPTHLIKTRGQQVTLRCSPKSGHDTVSWYQQALGQGPQFIFQYYEEEERQRGNFPDRFSGHQFPNYSSELNVNALLLGDSALYLCASSLSPGSSYNEQFFGPGTRLTVL.